Described below is a single TCR beta chain sequence and its context. This sample is part of a study of blood T cell repertoires in COVID-19. In the study overall: The origin of the acute and convalescent COVID-19 samples was the United States, Italy and Spain. PBMCs, B-cell-depleted T cells, or T cells provided the cDNA or gDNA that made up the material.

CDR1 KGHDR and CDR2 SFDVKD come from the germline V gene. The CDR3 runs to 19 residues. Trimming removed 0 bases at V and 5 bases at J, with 24 bases between. In the study's own analysis: Estimated nucleated cell counts came from reference gene primer amplification. Clones were read by immunoSEQ multiplex PCR, and TCRdb kept only the in-frame ones, dropping some. V and J calls and clone size are as listed in that table; D and trimming were resolved from the DNA. This table holds about 280,000 clones, approximately 89% found once. Sequenced sample: peripheral blood. The sequence was collected from a man aged 40-49 years with active or convalescent COVID-19. This sequence joins TRBV24-1 and TRBJ1-1; TRBD1 is a possible D gene (5 bases). CDR3 nucleotide sequence: TGTGCCACCAGTGATTTGAAGCCGCCCCGACCAGGGCTCGGGACTGAAGCTTTCTTT. It encodes CATSDLKPPRPGLGTEAFF.